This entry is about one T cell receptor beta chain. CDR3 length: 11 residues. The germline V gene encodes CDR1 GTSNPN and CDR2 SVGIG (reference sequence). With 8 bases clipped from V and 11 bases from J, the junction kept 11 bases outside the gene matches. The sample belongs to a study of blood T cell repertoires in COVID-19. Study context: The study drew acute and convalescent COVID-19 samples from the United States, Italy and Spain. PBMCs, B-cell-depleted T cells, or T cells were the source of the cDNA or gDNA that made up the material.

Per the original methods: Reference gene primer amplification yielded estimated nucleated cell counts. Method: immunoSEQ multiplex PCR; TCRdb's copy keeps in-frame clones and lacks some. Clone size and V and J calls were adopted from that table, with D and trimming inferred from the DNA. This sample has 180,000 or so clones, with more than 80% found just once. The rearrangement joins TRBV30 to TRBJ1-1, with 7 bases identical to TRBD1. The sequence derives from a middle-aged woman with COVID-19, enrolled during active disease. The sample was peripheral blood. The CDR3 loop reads CAHNRDREAFF. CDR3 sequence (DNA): TGTGCCCATAATCGAGACAGGGAGGCTTTCTTT.